A single sample gave rise to the 13 T cell receptor beta chains below, sequenced in a study of graft-versus-host responses after intestinal transplantation. Assay used: immunoSEQ multiplex PCR; TCRdb lists only in-frame clones, some missing. The sample shows approximately 70,000 clones, over 75% of them seen only once. These receptors have no known antigen. The sample consisted of unstimulated CD4+ T cells sorted from spleen or lymph node cells, taken before transplant. These TCRs come from a human donor who was the organ donor for an intestinal transplant.

The sample holds a few counts of this clone. V gene TRBV28 combines with J gene TRBJ2-7; a weak D match, TRBD1 (6 bases). Trimming stripped 8 bases from V and 2 bases from J, with 13 bases between. The CDR3 runs to 13 residues. Germline CDR1 reads MDHEN; CDR2 reads SYDVKM. CDR3 protein: CASESGVTYEQYV. As DNA, the CDR3 is TGTGCCAGCGAATCAGGGGTTACCTACGAGCAGTACGTC.

Concerning this clone: One junction end does not reproduce the germline sequence, and a read error may be involved. J is TRBJ1-5 and V is TRBV7-7; TRBD1 aligns across 7 bases. The CDR3 is made up of 15 amino acids. Germline V lookup: CDR1 SSHAT, CDR2 FNYEAQ (reference sequence). CDR3 coding DNA: TGTGCTAGCAGCTCCCGGGACAGTAAAAATCAGCCCCAGCATTTT. Its protein is CASSSRDSKNQPQHF.

The table lists this clone with a few counts. The genes are TRBV5-1 and TRBJ1-2; tentatively, D is TRBD1 (6 bases). Trimming shortened V by 8 bases and J by 3 bases, and 14 bases separated the two germline ends. CDR1 is SGHRS and CDR2 is YFSETQ in the germline V gene. There are 13 residues in the CDR3. The DNA of the CDR3 is TGCGCCAGACTTCCCCAGGGGTACTATGGCTACACCTTC. This sequence encodes CARLPQGYYGYTF. Drawing the rest from reference TRBV5-1 and TRBJ1-2, the complete variable domain is KAGVTQTPRYLIKTRGQQVTLSCSPISGHRSVSWYQQTPGQGLQFLFEYFSETQRNKGNFPGRFSGRQFSNSRSEMNVSTLELGDSALYLCARLPQGYYGYTFGSGTRLTVV.

The rearrangement joins TRBV5-1 to TRBJ2-2; D gene uncertain. The CDR3 length is 14 residues. Germline loops: CDR1 SGHRS, CDR2 YFSETQ. Deletions cut 0 bases from V and 1 base from J, with 4 bases between. Written as DNA, the CDR3 is TGCGCCAGCAGCTTGGGCGGGAACACCGGGGAGCTGTTTTTT. Translation: CASSLGGNTGELFF. The full variable domain, in which reference TRBV5-1 and TRBJ2-2 provide the parts outside the CDR3, is KAGVTQTPRYLIKTRGQQVTLSCSPISGHRSVSWYQQTPGQGLQFLFEYFSETQRNKGNFPGRFSGRQFSNSRSEMNVSTLELGDSALYLCASSLGGNTGELFFGEGSRLTVL.

This clone has a single count. V is TRBV6-6 and J is TRBJ1-5, with TRBD1 as a possible D gene (6 bases). From germline, CDR1 is MNHNY and CDR2 SVGAGI (reference sequence). The CDR3 is 15 amino acids. The germline V and J ends were trimmed by 2 bases and 4 bases, with 12 bases remaining between them. CDR3 nucleotide sequence: TGTGCCAGCAGTTACCTGGGGGCTACGAATCAGCCCCAGCATTTT. It encodes CASSYLGATNQPQHF.

The J gene is TRBJ2-7, the V gene TRBV6-1, with a weak D call TRBD2 (5 bases). This CDR3 contains 12 residues. The V end was cut by 7 bases, the J end by 3 bases, with 10 bases between. The V gene's germline CDR1 is MNHNS and CDR2 SASEGT. In DNA form, the CDR3 reads TGTGCCAGCACCGGGAAGAGCTACGAGCAGTACGTC. Translating gives CASTGKSYEQYV.

The rearrangement links TRBV4-2 to TRBJ1-2; 8 bases map to TRBD1. The V segment lost 6 bases and the J segment 4 bases; nucleotides outside the gene matches: 13. The CDR3 extends over 16 amino acids. The germline V gene encodes CDR1 LGHNA and CDR2 YNFKEQ. The CDR3 loop is CASRPGQGGSVYGYTF. DNA of the CDR3: TGTGCCAGCAGACCAGGACAGGGTGGAAGTGTCTATGGCTACACCTTC.

The chain carries TRBV5-1 and TRBJ1-1; TRBD1 is a possible D gene (5 bases). CDR3 length: 14 residues. CDR1 SGHRS and CDR2 YFSETQ come from the germline V gene. V lost 4 bases to trimming and J lost 1 base, with 11 bases between them. CDR3 sequence reads: CASSVGGENTEAFF. CDR3 coding DNA: TGCGCCAGCAGCGTAGGAGGGGAGAACACTGAAGCTTTCTTT.

The chain links TRBV27 to TRBJ2-3; TRBD2 aligns across 11 bases. The CDR3 is 17 amino acids. V trimming: 4 bases; J trimming: 5 bases; junction bases outside the gene matches: 11. CDR1 is MNHEY and CDR2 is SMNVEV in the germline V gene (reference sequence). The CDR3 sequence is CASSSPILAGDVDTQYF. As DNA, the CDR3 is TGTGCCAGCAGTTCTCCCATACTAGCGGGGGATGTAGATACGCAGTATTTT.

The V gene is TRBV7-2, the J gene TRBJ2-3; no firm D call. This CDR3 has 15 residues. Trimming took off 1 base at V and 3 bases at J, with 11 bases between the two ends. In germline, CDR1 is SGHTA, CDR2 FQGNSA. Here the CDR3 reads CASSLVTARTDTQYF. The CDR3 DNA sequence: TGTGCCAGCAGCTTAGTAACAGCAAGAACAGATACGCAGTATTTT.

V gene TRBV7-3 combines with J gene TRBJ1-1; perhaps TRBD1 as D (6 bases). The CDR3 loop spans 16 amino acids. V was pared by 3 bases and J by 1 base, with 15 bases between. CDR1 and CDR2 (germline): SGHTA, FQGTGA. The chain's CDR3 is CASSFQPTGRNTEAFF. The CDR3 DNA reads TGTGCCAGCAGCTTCCAACCGACAGGCCGGAACACTGAAGCTTTCTTT.

A remark on this clone: The junction departs from germline at one end; a sequencing error may be responsible. This sequence joins TRBV7-7 and TRBJ2-3; 7 positions agree with TRBD1. Germline-derived CDR1 and CDR2 are SSHAT and FNYEAQ (reference sequence). The CDR3 covers 14 residues. The CDR3 DNA is TGTGCTAGCAGCCGGGACAGACTCACAGATACGCAGTATTTT. Protein product: CASSRDRLTDTQYF.

The V gene is TRBV28, the J gene TRBJ2-3; 10 nucleotides agree with TRBD1. Trimming at V came to 5 bases and at J to 4 bases, leaving 6 bases not matched to a gene. The germline V gene has CDR1 MDHEN and CDR2 SYDVKM. The CDR3 is made up of 15 amino acids. The CDR3 is CASSGRDRGPDTQYF. The CDR3 DNA reads as TGTGCCAGCAGTGGTCGGGACAGGGGTCCAGATACGCAGTATTTT.